This T cell receptor beta chain was sequenced for a study of cytomegalovirus exposure and HLA in healthy donors. As for the study in general: The roughly 100 million unique TCR beta sequences, from roughly 170 million T cells, were found by an earlier analysis.

V dropped 1 base and J dropped 3; count of bases not matched to a gene: 2. The CDR3 extends over 15 amino acids. Germline V gene lookup returns CDR1 SGHRS and CDR2 YFSETQ. The donors, nominally healthy at sampling, likely had unrecorded immune exposures. PCR employed 60 Vbeta and 13 Jbeta primers. Using immunoSEQ multiplex PCR, the repertoire was profiled, and TCRdb retains in-frame clones only, with some absent. The table has 96,000 or so clones, 60% to 75% seen once. To note about this clone: Its antigen is currently unknown.

Study outcomes and limitations: A link between a missense DCLRE1C variant and TCR beta V- and J-gene trimming emerged from a later analysis. A few chains linked to CMV were shown in vitro to be specific for CMV antigens.

The chain carries TRBV5-1 and TRBJ2-1; TRBD2 matches at 9 bases. Sequencing input: PBMCs. The clonotype was recovered from a woman aged 70-85 years in good health and CMV-seropositive. Here the CDR3 DNA reads TGCGCCAGCAGCTTGTTTAGCGGGAGCTACAATGAGCAGTTCTTC. Amino acids: CASSLFSGSYNEQFF.